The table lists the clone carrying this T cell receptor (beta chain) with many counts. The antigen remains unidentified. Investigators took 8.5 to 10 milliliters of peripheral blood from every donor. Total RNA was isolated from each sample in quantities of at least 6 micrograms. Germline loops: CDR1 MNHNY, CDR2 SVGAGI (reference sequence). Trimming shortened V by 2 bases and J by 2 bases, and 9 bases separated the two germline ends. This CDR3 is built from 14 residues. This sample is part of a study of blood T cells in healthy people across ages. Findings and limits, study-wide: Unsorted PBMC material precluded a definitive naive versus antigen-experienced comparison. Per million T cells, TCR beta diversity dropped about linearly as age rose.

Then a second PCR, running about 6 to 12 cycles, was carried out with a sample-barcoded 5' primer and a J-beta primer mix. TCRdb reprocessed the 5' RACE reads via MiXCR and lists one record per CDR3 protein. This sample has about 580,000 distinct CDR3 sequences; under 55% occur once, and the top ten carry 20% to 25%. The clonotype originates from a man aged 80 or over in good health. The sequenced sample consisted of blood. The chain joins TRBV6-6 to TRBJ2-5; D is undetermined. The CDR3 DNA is TGTGCCAGCAGTTACCGACGCGAACAAGAGACCCAGTACTTC. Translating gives CASSYRREQETQYF.